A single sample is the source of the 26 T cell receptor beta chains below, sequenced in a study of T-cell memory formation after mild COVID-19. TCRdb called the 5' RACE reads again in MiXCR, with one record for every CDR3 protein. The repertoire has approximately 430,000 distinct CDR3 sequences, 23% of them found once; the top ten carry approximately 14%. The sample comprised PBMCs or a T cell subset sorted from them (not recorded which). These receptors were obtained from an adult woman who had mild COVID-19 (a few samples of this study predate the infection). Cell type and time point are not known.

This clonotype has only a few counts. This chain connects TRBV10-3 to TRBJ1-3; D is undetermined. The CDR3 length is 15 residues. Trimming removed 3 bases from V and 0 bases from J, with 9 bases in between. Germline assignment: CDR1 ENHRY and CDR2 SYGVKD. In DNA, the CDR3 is TGTGCCATCAGTGAACTAGGCAGCTCTGGAAACACCATATATTTT. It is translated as CAISELGSSGNTIYF.

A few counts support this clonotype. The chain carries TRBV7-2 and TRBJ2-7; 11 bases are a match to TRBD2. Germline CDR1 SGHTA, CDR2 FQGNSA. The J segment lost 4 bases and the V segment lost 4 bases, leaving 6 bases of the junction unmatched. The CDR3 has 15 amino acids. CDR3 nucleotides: TGTGCCAGCAGCTCTTCGACTAGCGGGATATACGAGCAGTACTTC. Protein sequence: CASSSSTSGIYEQYF.

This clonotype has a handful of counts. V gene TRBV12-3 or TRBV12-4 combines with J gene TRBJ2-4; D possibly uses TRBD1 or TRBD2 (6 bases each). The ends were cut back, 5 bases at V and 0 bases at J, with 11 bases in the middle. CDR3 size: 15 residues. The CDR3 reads CASSIGGRAKNIQYF. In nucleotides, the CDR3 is TGTGCCAGCAGTATAGGGGGGAGAGCCAAAAACATTCAGTACTTC.

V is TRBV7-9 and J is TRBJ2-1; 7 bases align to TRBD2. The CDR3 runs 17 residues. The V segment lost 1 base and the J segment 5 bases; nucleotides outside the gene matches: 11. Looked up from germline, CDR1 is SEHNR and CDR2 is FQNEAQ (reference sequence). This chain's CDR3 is CASSLGLVSGRDNEQFF. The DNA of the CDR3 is TGTGCCAGCAGCTTAGGACTAGTTAGCGGGCGCGACAATGAGCAGTTCTTC.

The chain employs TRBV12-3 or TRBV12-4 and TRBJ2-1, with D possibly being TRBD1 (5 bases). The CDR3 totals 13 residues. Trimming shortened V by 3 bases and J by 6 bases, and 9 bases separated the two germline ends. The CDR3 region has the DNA TGTGCCAGCAGTTTTGGCAGGGCCAATGAGCAGTTCTTC. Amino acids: CASSFGRANEQFF.

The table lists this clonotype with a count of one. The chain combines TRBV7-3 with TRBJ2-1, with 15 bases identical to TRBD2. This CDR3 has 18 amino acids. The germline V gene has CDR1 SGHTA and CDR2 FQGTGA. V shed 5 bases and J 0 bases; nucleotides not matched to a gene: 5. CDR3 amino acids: CASSPGLAGGTSYNEQFF. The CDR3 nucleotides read TGTGCCAGCAGCCCGGGACTAGCGGGGGGCACCTCCTACAATGAGCAGTTCTTC.

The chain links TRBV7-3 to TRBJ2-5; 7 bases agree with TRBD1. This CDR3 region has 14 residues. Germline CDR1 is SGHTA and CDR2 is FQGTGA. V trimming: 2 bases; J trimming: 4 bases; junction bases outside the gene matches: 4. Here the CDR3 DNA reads TGTGCCAGCAGCTTACAGGGACAGAGAGAGACCCAGTACTTC. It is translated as CASSLQGQRETQYF.

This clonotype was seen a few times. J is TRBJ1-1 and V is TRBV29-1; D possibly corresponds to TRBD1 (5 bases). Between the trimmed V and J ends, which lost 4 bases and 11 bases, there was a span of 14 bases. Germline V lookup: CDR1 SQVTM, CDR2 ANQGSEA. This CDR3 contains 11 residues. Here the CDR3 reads CSVGSRQQAFF. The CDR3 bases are TGCAGCGTTGGGAGTAGACAGCAGGCTTTCTTT.

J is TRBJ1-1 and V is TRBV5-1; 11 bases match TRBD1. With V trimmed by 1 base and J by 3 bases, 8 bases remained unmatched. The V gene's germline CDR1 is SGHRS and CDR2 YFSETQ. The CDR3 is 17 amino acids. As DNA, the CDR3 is TGCGCCAGCAGCTTGCAGCCGGGACAGGGGGTTGACACTGAAGCTTTCTTT. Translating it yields CASSLQPGQGVDTEAFF.

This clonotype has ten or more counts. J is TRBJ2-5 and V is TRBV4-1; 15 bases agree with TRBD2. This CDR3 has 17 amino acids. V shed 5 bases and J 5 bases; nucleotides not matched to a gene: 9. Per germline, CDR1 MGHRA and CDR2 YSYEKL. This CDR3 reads CASSSTRTSGGAETQYF. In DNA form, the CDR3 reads TGCGCCAGCAGCTCGACGCGGACTAGCGGGGGGGCCGAGACCCAGTACTTC.

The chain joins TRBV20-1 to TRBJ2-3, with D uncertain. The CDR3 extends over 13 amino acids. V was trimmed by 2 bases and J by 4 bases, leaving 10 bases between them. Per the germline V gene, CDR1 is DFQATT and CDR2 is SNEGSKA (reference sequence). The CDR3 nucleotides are TGCAGTGCTAGACGGTCGACCTCAGATACGCAGTATTTT. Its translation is CSARRSTSDTQYF.

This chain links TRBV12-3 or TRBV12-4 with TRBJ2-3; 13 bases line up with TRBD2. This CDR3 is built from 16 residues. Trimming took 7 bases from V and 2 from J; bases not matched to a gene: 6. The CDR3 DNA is TGTGCCAGCACCGAGGGACTAGCGGGGACCACAGATACGCAGTATTTT. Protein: CASTEGLAGTTDTQYF.

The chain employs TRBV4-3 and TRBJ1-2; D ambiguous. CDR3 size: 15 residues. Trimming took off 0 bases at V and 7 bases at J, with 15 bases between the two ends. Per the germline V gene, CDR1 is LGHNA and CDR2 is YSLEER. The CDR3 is CASSQDTGTYTGYTF. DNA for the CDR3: TGCGCCAGCAGCCAAGATACTGGCACCTACACTGGCTACACCTTC.

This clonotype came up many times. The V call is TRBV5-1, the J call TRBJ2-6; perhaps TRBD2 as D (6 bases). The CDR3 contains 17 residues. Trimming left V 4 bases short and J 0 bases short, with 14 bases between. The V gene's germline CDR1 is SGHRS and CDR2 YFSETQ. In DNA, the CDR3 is TGCGCCAGCAGCCGGGAGCCACAGAACTCTGGGGCCAACGTCCTGACTTTC. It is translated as CASSREPQNSGANVLTF. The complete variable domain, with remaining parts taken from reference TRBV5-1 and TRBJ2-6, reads KAGVTQTPRYLIKTRGQQVTLSCSPISGHRSVSWYQQTPGQGLQFLFEYFSETQRNKGNFPGRFSGRQFSNSRSEMNVSTLELGDSALYLCASSREPQNSGANVLTFGAGSRLTVL.

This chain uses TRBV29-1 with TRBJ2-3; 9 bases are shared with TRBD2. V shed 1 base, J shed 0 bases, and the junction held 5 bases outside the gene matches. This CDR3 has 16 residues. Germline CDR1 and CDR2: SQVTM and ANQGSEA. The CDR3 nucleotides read TGCAGCGTTGAAGGTTCTAGCGGGGCCAGCACAGATACGCAGTATTTT. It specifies CSVEGSSGASTDTQYF.

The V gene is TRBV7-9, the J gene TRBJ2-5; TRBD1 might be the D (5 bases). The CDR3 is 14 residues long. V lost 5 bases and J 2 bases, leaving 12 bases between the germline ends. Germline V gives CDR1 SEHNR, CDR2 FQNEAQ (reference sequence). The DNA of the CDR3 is TGTGCCAGCAGCCGGAGACAGTCTCAAGAGACCCAGTACTTC. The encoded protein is CASSRRQSQETQYF.

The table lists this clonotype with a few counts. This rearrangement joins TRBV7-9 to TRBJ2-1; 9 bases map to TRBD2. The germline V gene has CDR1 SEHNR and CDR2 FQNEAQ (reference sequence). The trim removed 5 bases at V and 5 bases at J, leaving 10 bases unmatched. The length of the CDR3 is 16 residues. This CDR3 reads CASSTPTSGYHNEQFF. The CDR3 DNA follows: TGTGCCAGCAGCACCCCCACTAGCGGGTACCACAATGAGCAGTTCTTC.

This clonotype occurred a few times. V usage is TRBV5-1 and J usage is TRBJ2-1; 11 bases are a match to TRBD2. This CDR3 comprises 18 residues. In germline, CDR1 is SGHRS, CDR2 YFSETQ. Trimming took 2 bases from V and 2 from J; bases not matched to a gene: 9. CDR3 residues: CASSFPSGGSNTYNEQFF. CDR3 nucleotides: TGCGCCAGCAGCTTCCCTAGCGGGGGGTCTAATACCTACAATGAGCAGTTCTTC.

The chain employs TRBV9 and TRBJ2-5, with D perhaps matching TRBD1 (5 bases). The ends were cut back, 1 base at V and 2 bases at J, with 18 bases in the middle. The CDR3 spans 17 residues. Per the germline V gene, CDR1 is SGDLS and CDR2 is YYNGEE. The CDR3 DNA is TGTGCCAGCAGCGTATACCAAGGGGCGACCGGGCAAGAGACCCAGTACTTC. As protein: CASSVYQGATGQETQYF.

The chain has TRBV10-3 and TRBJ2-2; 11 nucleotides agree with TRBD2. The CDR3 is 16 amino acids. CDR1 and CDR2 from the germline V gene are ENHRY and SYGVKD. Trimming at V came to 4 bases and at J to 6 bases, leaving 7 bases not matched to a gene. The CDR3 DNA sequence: TGTGCCATCAGTGCCCTACTAGCGGGAGTATCCGGGGAGCTGTTTTTT. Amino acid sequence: CAISALLAGVSGELFF.

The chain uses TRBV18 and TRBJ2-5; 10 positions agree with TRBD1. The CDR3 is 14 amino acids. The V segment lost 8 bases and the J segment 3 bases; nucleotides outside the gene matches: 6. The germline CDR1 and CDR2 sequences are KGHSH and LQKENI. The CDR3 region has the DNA TGTGCCAGCCAGTCCGGGACAGGGGAAGAGACCCAGTACTTC. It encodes CASQSGTGEETQYF.

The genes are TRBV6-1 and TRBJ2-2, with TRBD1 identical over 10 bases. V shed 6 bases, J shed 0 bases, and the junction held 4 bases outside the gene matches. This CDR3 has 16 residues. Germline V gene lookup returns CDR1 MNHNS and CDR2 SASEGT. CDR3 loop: CASRSGTGANTGELFF. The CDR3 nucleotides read TGTGCCAGCAGGTCCGGGACAGGGGCGAACACCGGGGAGCTGTTTTTT.

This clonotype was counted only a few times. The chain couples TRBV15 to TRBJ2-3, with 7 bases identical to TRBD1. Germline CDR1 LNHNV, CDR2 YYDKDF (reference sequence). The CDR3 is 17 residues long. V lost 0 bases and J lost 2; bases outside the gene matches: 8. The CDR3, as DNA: TGTGCCACCAGCAGAGATAGGGGGCTGGTCCCCACAGATACGCAGTATTTT. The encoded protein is CATSRDRGLVPTDTQYF.

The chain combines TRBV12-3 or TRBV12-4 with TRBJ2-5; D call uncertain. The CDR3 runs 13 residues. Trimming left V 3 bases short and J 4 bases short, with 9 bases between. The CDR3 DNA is TGTGCCAGCAGTTTCGGCCGGATAGAGACCCAGTACTTC. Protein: CASSFGRIETQYF.

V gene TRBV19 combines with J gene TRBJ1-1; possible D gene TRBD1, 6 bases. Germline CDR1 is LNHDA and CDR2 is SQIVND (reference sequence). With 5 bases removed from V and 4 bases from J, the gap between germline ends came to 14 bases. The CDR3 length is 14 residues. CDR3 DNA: TGTGCCAGTAGTCTCCAGGGGCAGGGCACTGAAGCTTTCTTT. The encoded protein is CASSLQGQGTEAFF. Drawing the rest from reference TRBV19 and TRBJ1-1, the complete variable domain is DGGITQSPKYLFRKEGQNVTLSCEQNLNHDAMYWYRQDPGQGLRLIYYSQIVNDFQKGDIAEGYSVSREKKESFPLTVTSAQKNPTAFYLCASSLQGQGTEAFFGQGTRLTVV.

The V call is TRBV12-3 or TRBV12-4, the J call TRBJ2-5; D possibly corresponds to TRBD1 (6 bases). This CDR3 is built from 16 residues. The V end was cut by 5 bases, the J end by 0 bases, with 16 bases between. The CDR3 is CASSPPGTRYQETQYF. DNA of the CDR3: TGTGCCAGCAGTCCTCCCGGGACACGGTACCAAGAGACCCAGTACTTC.